The present entry profiles one TCR beta chain with its context. This clone showed up just a few times. Its antigen is unknown. Because this receptor comes from a mouse, its gene names and germline sequences follow the mouse reference. The CDR3 end is not reached by the read, which stops 1 residue before it; the germline J gene fills it in. The data belong to a study of tissue T cells after allogeneic stem cell transplantation (dated by TCRdb to 2022 to 2024). Describing the broader study: TCR beta repertoires were profiled across many tissues obtained from research autopsies of patients with and without GVHD, as well as in mouse models of GVHD. On the human side, the study was prospective and observational, with no blinding or randomization.

Libraries were constructed by the immunoSEQ multiplex PCR assay. TCRbeta CDR3 sequencing was performed at survey depth by Adaptive Biotechnologies, and CDR3 sequences, V/J genes, productive frequency and template counts were reported. TCR beta CDR3 regions were amplified from genomic DNA instead of RNA. Processing in the source paper ran as follows. Pairwise repertoire overlap between tissues was quantified with Jensen-Shannon divergence, where 1 means complete divergence and 0 identical. Based on pairwise JSD values, tissues were grouped by single-linkage agglomerative hierarchical clustering, and the results were shown as dendrograms. GLIPH2 was applied to all patient samples using simulation_depth 1000, kmer_min_depth 3, and cdr3_length_cutoff 8, and only groups with more than two unique CDR3s were retained. A standardized tissue-overlap score was generated by extrapolating Jaccard GLIPH-group overlap across patients to a standard repertoire size of 1000 clones. Associations of diversity with clinical or experimental variables used linear mixed-effect models with tissue fixed effects and individual random effects. TCRdb holds this immuneACCESS table with in-frame rearrangements only. Some clones are missing; in checked studies, unresolved V genes explain under half, and the rest has no known cause. V and J calls plus clone size are reproduced from that table; the DNA served to infer D and trimming. This sample has under 1,200 clones in its table, and 40% to 60% of those were observed once. In total, the top ten clones hold roughly two fifths of the sample.

Overall results and qualifications from the work: Few T cell clones were found to be shared across patients, but shared repertoire signatures across patients were revealed in a tissue-specific fashion by motif-based clustering. Blood and spleen T cells captured only a limited portion of the TCR repertoire detected in tissues, in both patients and mice. Sampling depth was acknowledged as a limitation, and the patient cohort was both small and clinically heterogeneous. Within patients, how anatomically similar tissues were was a major factor shaping TCR repertoire composition, regardless of disease or transplant status. Which tissue TCRs were alloreactive or antigen-specific was not determined in the study, and some clones might have been persisting host cells.

Measured from the cysteine to the phenylalanine, the CDR3 is 14 residues long. Of the CDR3's DNA, 39 bases were read; they are in frame from base 1. Looking up the germline V gene (reference sequence) yields CDR1 NNHNN and CDR2 SYGAGS. The junction shows trimming of 3 bases on V and 0 bases on J, and the gene matches do not reach 3 bases of it. The label giving this sample's time point can be read as: mouse harvest day 14 after allogeneic transplant. Mouse grafts consisting of 10^7 T-cell-depleted bone marrow cells combined with 10^6 splenic CD5+ T cells were administered by tail vein injection. GVHD in mice was modeled with a major MHC-mismatch B6 (H2b) into BALB/c (H2d) model, and tissues were profiled at day 7 or 14. On day 7 or 14 post-transplant, mouse tissues and retro-orbital blood were harvested with separate sterile tools for each animal, and livers were flushed before harvest. Before genomic DNA isolation with the DNeasy Blood & Tissue Kit, mouse tissues were minced using razor blades in buffered saline.

The rearrangement combines TRBV13-2 with TRBJ2-7, with 7 bases aligning to TRBD2. The sample taken for sequencing was spleen. This receptor was taken from a female BALB/c mouse given C57BL/6 T cells with graft-versus-host disease after an allogeneic hematopoietic cell transplant. CDR3 protein: CASGGGGSSYEQYF. The DNA read from the CDR3 is TGTGCCAGCGGTGGGGGGGGGAGCTCCTATGAACAGTAC.